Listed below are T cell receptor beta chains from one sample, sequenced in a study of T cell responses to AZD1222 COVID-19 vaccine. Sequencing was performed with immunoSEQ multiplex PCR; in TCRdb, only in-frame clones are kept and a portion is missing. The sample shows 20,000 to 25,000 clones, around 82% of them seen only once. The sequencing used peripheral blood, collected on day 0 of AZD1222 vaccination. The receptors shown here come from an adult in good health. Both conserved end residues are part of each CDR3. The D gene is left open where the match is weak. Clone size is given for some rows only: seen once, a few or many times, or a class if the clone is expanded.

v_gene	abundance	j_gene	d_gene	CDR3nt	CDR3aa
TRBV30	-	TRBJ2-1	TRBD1	TGTGCCTGGGACAGGGAGACCCACAATGAGCAGTTCTTC	CAWDRETHNEQFF
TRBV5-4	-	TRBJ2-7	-	TGTGCCAGCAGCTCGGGACTGTCTAACGGCGAGCAGTACTTC	CASSSGLSNGEQYF
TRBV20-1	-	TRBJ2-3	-	TGCAGTGCCCTACGGGGGGATACGCAGTATTTT	CSALRGDTQYF
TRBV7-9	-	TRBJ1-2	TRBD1	TGTGCCAGCAGCCCATCGGGACAGAACTATGGCTACACCTTC	CASSPSGQNYGYTF
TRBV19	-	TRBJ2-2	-	TGTGCCAGTAGTATTACCAGTACGAACACCGGGGAGCTGTTTTTT	CASSITSTNTGELFF
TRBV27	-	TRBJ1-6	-	TGTGCCAGCCGGGCAGGGAATTCACCCCTCCACTTT	CASRAGNSPLHF
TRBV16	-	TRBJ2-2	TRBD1	TGTGCCAGCAGCCAACTGGGACAGGGGACCGGGGAGCTGTTTTTT	CASSQLGQGTGELFF
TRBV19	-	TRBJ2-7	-	TGTGCCAGTAGTAATACATGGACAAGCGGAACCTACGAGCAGTACTTC	CASSNTWTSGTYEQYF
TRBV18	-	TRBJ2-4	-	TGTGCCAGCTCACCACCGGGAGCGGCCAAAAACATTCAGTACTTC	CASSPPGAAKNIQYF
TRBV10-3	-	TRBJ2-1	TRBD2	TGTGCCATGGGCGGGAGCTCGGGCAATGAGCAGTTCTTC	CAMGGSSGNEQFF
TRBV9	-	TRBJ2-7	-	TGTGCCAGCAGCGTAGTAAACCCCCCACAGCATACGCTTCCCAGGAGCTCCTACGAGCAGTACTTC	CASSVVNPPQHTLPRSSYEQYF
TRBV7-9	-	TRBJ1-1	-	TGTGCCAGCAGCTTAACGACAGTCACTGAAGCTTTCTTT	CASSLTTVTEAFF
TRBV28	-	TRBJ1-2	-	TGTGCCAGCAGTTTATTGGCTAACTATGGCTACACCTTC	CASSLLANYGYTF
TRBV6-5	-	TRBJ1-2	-	TGTGCCAGCAGGCCAGGTCCCGGGACCTATGGCTACACCTTC	CASRPGPGTYGYTF
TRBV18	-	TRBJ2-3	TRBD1	TGTGCCAGCTCCCGACAGGGTACGGGCACAGATACGCAGTATTTT	CASSRQGTGTDTQYF
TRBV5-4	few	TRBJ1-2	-	TGTGCCAGCAGCTTGAACGGATATGGCTACACCTTC	CASSLNGYGYTF
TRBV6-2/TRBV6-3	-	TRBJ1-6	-	TGTGCCAGCAGTACGGGACAACGACCCCTCCACTTT	CASSTGQRPLHF
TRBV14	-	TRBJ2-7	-	TGTGCCAGCAGCCAATGGACAGATCCTACCTACGAGCAGTACTTC	CASSQWTDPTYEQYF
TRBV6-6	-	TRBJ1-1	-	TGTGCCAGCAGCCCGGGGTGGGACGCTTTCTTT	CASSPGWDAFF
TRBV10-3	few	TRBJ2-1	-	TGTGCCATCAGCGCGACAGATCACTCCTACAATGAGCAGTTCTTC	CAISATDHSYNEQFF
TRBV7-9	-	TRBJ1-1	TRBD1	TGTGCCAGCAGCGTGCAGGGGGCGGAGGGATCGAAGGAAGCTTTCTTT	CASSVQGAEGSKEAFF
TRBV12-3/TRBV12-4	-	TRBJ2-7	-	TGTGCCAGCAGTTTTGGAGGGTACGAGCAGTACTTC	CASSFGGYEQYF
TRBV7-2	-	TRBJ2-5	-	TGTGCCAGCAGCTTAGACAGACAAGAGACCCAGTACTTC	CASSLDRQETQYF
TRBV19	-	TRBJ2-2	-	TGTGCCAGTAAGACAGAAAACACCGGGGAGCTGTTTTTT	CASKTENTGELFF
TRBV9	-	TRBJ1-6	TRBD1	TGTGCCAGCAGCCCACACGGGACAGCAAATAATTCACCCCTCCACTTT	CASSPHGTANNSPLHF
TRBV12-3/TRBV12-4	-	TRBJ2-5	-	TGTGCCAGCAGCGGACAGTGGGAGACCCAGTACTTC	CASSGQWETQYF
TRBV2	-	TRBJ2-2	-	TGTGCCAGCAGTGATCATACAGGAACCGGGGAGCTGTTTTTT	CASSDHTGTGELFF
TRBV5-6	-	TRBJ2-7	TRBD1	TGTGCCAGCAGCCTCTCCGGGACAGGGGGCATCGAGCAGTACTTC	CASSLSGTGGIEQYF
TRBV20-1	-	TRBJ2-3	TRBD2	TGCAGTGCTAGTGTGACTAGCAGGGCAGATACGCAGTATTTT	CSASVTSRADTQYF
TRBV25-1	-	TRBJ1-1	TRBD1	TGTGCCAGCTCCCTGACAGGGGAGACTGAAGCTTTCTTT	CASSLTGETEAFF
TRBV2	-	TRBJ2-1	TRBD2	TGTGCCAGCAGGGGAAGGGAGGGAAGAAACAATGAGCAGTTCTTC	CASRGREGRNNEQFF
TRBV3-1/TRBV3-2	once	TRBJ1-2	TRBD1	TGTGCCAGCAGCCAAACCAGGACAGGGGGCGGCTATGGCTACACCTTC	CASSQTRTGGGYGYTF
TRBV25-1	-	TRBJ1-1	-	TGTGCCAGCACCAAACAAGGAGGGGCTGAAGCTTTCTTT	CASTKQGGAEAFF
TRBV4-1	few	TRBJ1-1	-	TGCGCCAGCAGCCGTGACAGTGAAGCTTTCTTT	CASSRDSEAFF
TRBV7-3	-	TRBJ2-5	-	TGTGCCAGCAGCTTAACGGGAGCCAAGGAGACCCAGTACTTC	CASSLTGAKETQYF
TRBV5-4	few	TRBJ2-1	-	TGTGCCAGCAGCTTGGAGTACAATGAGCAGTTCTTC	CASSLEYNEQFF
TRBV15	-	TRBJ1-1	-	TGTGCCACCAGCAGAGATATAAACAGTGAAGCTTTCTTT	CATSRDINSEAFF
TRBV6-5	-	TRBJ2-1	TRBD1	TGTGCCAGCAGTCCACAGGGGTTCTCCTACAATGAGCAGTTCTTC	CASSPQGFSYNEQFF
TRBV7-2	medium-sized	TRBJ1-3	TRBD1	TGTGCCAGCAAACCCGCGCACAGGGGATTTGGAAACACCATATATTTT	CASKPAHRGFGNTIYF
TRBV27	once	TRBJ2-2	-	TGTGCCAGCAGTTTAAGGGCCGCCGGGGAGCTGTTTTTT	CASSLRAAGELFF
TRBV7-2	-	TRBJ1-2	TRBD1	TGTGCCACCATACCGGGACAGGGCTTAGGAGGCTACACCTTC	CATIPGQGLGGYTF
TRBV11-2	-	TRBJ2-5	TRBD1	TGTGCCAGCAGCCCCGGACAGGGGGTGGGAGAGACCCAGTACTTC	CASSPGQGVGETQYF
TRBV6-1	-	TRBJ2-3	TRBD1	TGTGCCAGCAGTGAACGGACAGGGGGCACAGATACGCAGTATTTT	CASSERTGGTDTQYF
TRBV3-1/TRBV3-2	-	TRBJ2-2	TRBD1	TGTGCCAGCAGCTCCGGACAGGGGCCGGGCGGGGAGCTGTTTTTT	CASSSGQGPGGELFF
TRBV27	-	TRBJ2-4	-	TGTGCCAGCAGTCCAGGGGTGCGAAACATTCAGTACTTC	CASSPGVRNIQYF
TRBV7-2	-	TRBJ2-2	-	TGTGCCAGCAGCTTAGCACAGGGTACCACCGGGGAGCTGTTTTTT	CASSLAQGTTGELFF
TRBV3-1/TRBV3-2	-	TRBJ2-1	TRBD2	TGTGCCAGCAGCCAAGATTTGTCTAGCGGAAATGAGCAGTTCTTC	CASSQDLSSGNEQFF
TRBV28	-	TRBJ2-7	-	TGTGCCAGCAGTAGGCCTAGCTCCTACGAGCAGTACTTC	CASSRPSSYEQYF
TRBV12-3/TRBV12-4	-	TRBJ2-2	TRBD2	TGTGCCAGCACCTGGGGGGGGGCCGGGGAGCTGTTTTTT	CASTWGGAGELFF
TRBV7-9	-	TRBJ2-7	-	TGTGCCAGCAGCGGAGCCGGGACGGGATACGAGCAGTACTTC	CASSGAGTGYEQYF
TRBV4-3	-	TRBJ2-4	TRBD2	TGCGCCAGACCGGGACTAGCGGTTTTAGCCAAAAACATTCAGTACTTC	CARPGLAVLAKNIQYF
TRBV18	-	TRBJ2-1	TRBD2	TGTGCCAGCTCACCAAGCAGGCTAGCGGGAAACAATGAGCAGTTCTTC	CASSPSRLAGNNEQFF
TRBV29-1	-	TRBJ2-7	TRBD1	TGCAGCGCCTGGACAGGGGTTTCCTACGAGCAGTACTTC	CSAWTGVSYEQYF
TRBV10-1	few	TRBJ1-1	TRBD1	TGCGCCAGCAGGGGCCGGGACAGGGGGCTGAACACTGAAGCTTTCTTT	CASRGRDRGLNTEAFF
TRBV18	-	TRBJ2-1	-	TGTGCCAGCTCGGCGGCCCCCTACAATGAGCAGTTCTTC	CASSAAPYNEQFF